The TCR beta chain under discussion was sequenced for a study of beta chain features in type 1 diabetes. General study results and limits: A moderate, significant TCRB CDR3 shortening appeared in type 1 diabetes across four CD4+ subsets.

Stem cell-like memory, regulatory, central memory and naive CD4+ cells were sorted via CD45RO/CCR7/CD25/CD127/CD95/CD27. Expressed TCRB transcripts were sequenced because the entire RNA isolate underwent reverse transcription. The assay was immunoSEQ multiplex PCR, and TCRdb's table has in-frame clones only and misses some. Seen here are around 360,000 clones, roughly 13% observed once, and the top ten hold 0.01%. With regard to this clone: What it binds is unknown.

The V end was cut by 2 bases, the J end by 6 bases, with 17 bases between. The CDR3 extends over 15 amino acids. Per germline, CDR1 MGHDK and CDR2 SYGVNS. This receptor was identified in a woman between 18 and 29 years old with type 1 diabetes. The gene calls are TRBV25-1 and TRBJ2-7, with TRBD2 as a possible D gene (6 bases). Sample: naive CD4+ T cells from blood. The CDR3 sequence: CASSEGGTYEFEQYF. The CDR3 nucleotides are TGTGCCAGCAGTGAAGGGGGGACGTACGAATTCGAGCAGTACTTC.